A selection of T cell receptor beta chains follows, all from one sample in a study of cytomegalovirus exposure and HLA in healthy donors. Clones were read by immunoSEQ multiplex PCR, and TCRdb kept only the in-frame ones, dropping some. The sample carries over 150,000 clones, approximately 86% recorded once. Sample: PBMCs. These receptors came from a human donor in good health. CDR3s include the opening cysteine and the closing phenylalanine or tryptophan. D genes are given only for firm matches. Expanded clones are given a class, and other clones once, few, many or no size at all.

D,V,J,size,DNA,CDR3
-,TRBV6-6,TRBJ1-2,-,TGTGCCAGCAGTTACTCGGTTTCAGGGGCAGACCAGGGCTACACCTTC,CASSYSVSGADQGYTF
-,TRBV19,TRBJ1-2,-,TGTGCCAGTAGTATGGGTAGAAACAGAGAGTTCTATGGCTACACCTTC,CASSMGRNREFYGYTF
-,TRBV5-1,TRBJ1-1,-,TGCGCCAGCAGAGTTATGAGGATGAACACTGAAGCTTTCTTT,CASRVMRMNTEAFF
TRBD1,TRBV13,TRBJ2-4,once,TGTGCCAGCAGCCCCACAGGGGGTAGGGCCAAAAACATTCAGTACTTC,CASSPTGGRAKNIQYF
TRBD1,TRBV19,TRBJ2-3,-,TGTGCCAGTAGAGACAGGGCTGGAGATACGCAGTATTTT,CASRDRAGDTQYF
-,TRBV6-1,TRBJ1-5,-,TGTGCCAGCAGTGAAGCAGAGGGTCAGCCCCAGCATTTT,CASSEAEGQPQHF
-,TRBV18,TRBJ1-1,-,TGTGCCAGCTCACCGACAGCCTTGAACACTGAAGCTTTCTTT,CASSPTALNTEAFF
TRBD1,TRBV27,TRBJ1-2,few,TGTGCCAGCAGTCCAGGGACAGGGGATGGCTACACCTTC,CASSPGTGDGYTF
TRBD2,TRBV9,TRBJ2-5,-,TGTGCCAGCAGCGTAGGGGCGGGGGGGTCACAAGAGACCCAGTACTTC,CASSVGAGGSQETQYF
-,TRBV19,TRBJ1-3,-,TGTGCCACCCGGAGCTCTGGAAACACCATATATTTT,CATRSSGNTIYF
-,TRBV5-1,TRBJ1-1,-,TGCGCCAGTAGTGAGGACTTGAACACTGAAGCTTTCTTT,CASSEDLNTEAFF
TRBD1,TRBV7-9,TRBJ2-3,-,TGTGCCAGCCAGGGACAGGGGCGTACAGATACGCAGTATTTT,CASQGQGRTDTQYF
-,TRBV9,TRBJ1-3,-,TGTGCCAGCAGCCTCGGGGGGAATGGAAACACCATATATTTT,CASSLGGNGNTIYF
TRBD2,TRBV7-9,TRBJ2-2,-,TGTGCCAGCACCGAACCCGCCCTAGCGGGAGGCAACCCGGGCGGGGAGCTGTTTTTT,CASTEPALAGGNPGGELFF
TRBD1,TRBV28,TRBJ1-5,-,TGTGCCAGCAGCTCCCGGGACAGGGTATCACGCAATCAGCCCCAGCATTTT,CASSSRDRVSRNQPQHF
TRBD1,TRBV4-1,TRBJ2-6,-,TGCGCCAGCAGCCAAGCCAGGGGGCGCACTGGGGCCAACGTCCTGACTTTC,CASSQARGRTGANVLTF
TRBD1,TRBV5-1,TRBJ1-1,-,TGCGCCAGCAGCTTAGGACAGGCCCCTTATGTGAACACTGAAGCTTTCTTT,CASSLGQAPYVNTEAFF
TRBD1,TRBV7-3,TRBJ1-2,-,TGTGCCAGCAGCCCGAGACCGGGACAGCCCGTGGGTGAAGATGGCTACACCTTC,CASSPRPGQPVGEDGYTF
-,TRBV6-5,TRBJ2-5,once,TGTGCCAGCAGTTCGGTCGTCCTAGAGACCCAGTACTTC,CASSSVVLETQYF
TRBD2,TRBV29-1,TRBJ2-7,-,TGCAGCGCCCAACTAGCGCCCGATACCTACGAGCAGTACTTC,CSAQLAPDTYEQYF
-,TRBV7-6,TRBJ2-2,-,TGTGCCAGCAGTACCGGGACCGGGGAGCTGTTTTTT,CASSTGTGELFF
-,TRBV29-1,TRBJ1-1,-,TGCAGCGTTACAGGGTTGATGAACACTGAAGCTTTCTTT,CSVTGLMNTEAFF
TRBD1,TRBV4-1,TRBJ1-1,-,TGCGCCAGCACCGATCCCTTCCAGACAGGGCCTGAAGCTTTCTTT,CASTDPFQTGPEAFF
-,TRBV5-1,TRBJ1-2,few,TGCGCCAGCAGCTTGCAACAGGAACTCGGCTACACCTTC,CASSLQQELGYTF
-,TRBV5-1,TRBJ2-3,once,TGCGCCAGCAGCTTGGCCGGGTTCTCAACGCAGTATTTT,CASSLAGFSTQYF
-,TRBV5-4,TRBJ1-2,-,TGTGCCAGCAGCCAAAACAGTTACTACACCTTC,CASSQNSYYTF
TRBD1,TRBV29-1,TRBJ2-5,once,TGCAGCGTTGAAGATCGGAACAGGGGTGGGGAGACCCAGTACTTC,CSVEDRNRGGETQYF
TRBD2,TRBV5-1,TRBJ2-1,-,TGCGCCAGCAGCTTGGGCGGCGGTCTAGCGGTTTACAATGAGCAGTTCTTC,CASSLGGGLAVYNEQFF
-,TRBV9,TRBJ2-1,-,TGTGCCAGCCAGGGGAGCTCCTACAATGAGCAGTTCTTC,CASQGSSYNEQFF
-,TRBV7-3,TRBJ1-1,once,TGTGCCAGCAGCCAGGGGAACACTGAAGCTTTCTTT,CASSQGNTEAFF
TRBD1,TRBV19,TRBJ1-1,-,TGTGCCAGTAGCGACAGGGGAAACACTGAAGCTTTCTTT,CASSDRGNTEAFF
-,TRBV6-1,TRBJ2-7,-,TGTGCCAGCAAAAACCAGGGGCCCCCCTACGAGCAGTACTTC,CASKNQGPPYEQYF
-,TRBV19,TRBJ1-2,once,TGTGCCAGTACCGAGGGTAACTATGGCTACACCTTC,CASTEGNYGYTF
TRBD2,TRBV18,TRBJ2-2,-,TGTGCCAGCCGGACTAGCGCCGTCACCGGGGAGCTGTTTTTT,CASRTSAVTGELFF
TRBD1,TRBV6-1,TRBJ2-1,-,TGTGCCACCACCCCGGACAGGGCCTGGAATGAGCAGTTCTTC,CATTPDRAWNEQFF
-,TRBV14,TRBJ2-5,-,TGTGCCAGCAGCCAAGGGTCCGCCAGGGCAGAGACCCAGTACTTC,CASSQGSARAETQYF
TRBD2,TRBV5-1,TRBJ2-7,-,TGCGCCAGCAGCTCCCCGGGACTACGGCCCTACGAGCAGTACTTC,CASSSPGLRPYEQYF
-,TRBV6-1,TRBJ1-2,-,TGTGCCAGCAGGGTACTCTATGGCTACACCTTC,CASRVLYGYTF
-,TRBV30,TRBJ2-3,-,TGTGCCTGGAGTGTAGAAGGCAGGGCCACAGATACGCAGTATTTT,CAWSVEGRATDTQYF
TRBD2,TRBV19,TRBJ2-6,-,TGTGCCAGTCTACGGGGGGGAGAGGTCGTCCTGACTTTC,CASLRGGEVVLTF
-,TRBV28,TRBJ2-7,-,TGTGCCAGCAGTCGCAGGGACTCCTACGAGCAGTACTTC,CASSRRDSYEQYF
-,TRBV7-9,TRBJ2-1,-,TGTGCCAGCAGCTTACAGGACACTTACAATGAGCAGTTCTTC,CASSLQDTYNEQFF
-,TRBV9,TRBJ1-5,once,TGTGCCAGCAGCGTAGAGGCAGGGGCTCAGCCCCAGCATTTT,CASSVEAGAQPQHF
TRBD1,TRBV2,TRBJ2-1,-,TGTGCCAGCAGTCCGGGACAGGGTTTCAATGAGCAGTTCTTC,CASSPGQGFNEQFF
-,TRBV5-8,TRBJ2-1,-,TGTGCCAGCAGCCTCTGGGGCAGGAACAATGAGCAGTTCTTC,CASSLWGRNNEQFF
-,TRBV27,TRBJ2-1,-,TGTGCCAGCAGGGATGGCAGGACTATCTACAATGAGCAGTTCTTC,CASRDGRTIYNEQFF
TRBD1,TRBV7-9,TRBJ1-2,few,TGTGCCAGCAGCCAGCTGACAGGGGAGCATGGCTACACCTTC,CASSQLTGEHGYTF
TRBD1,TRBV6-1,TRBJ1-1,-,TGTGCCAGCAGTTGGACAGGTGAAGCTTTCTTT,CASSWTGEAFF
-,TRBV9,TRBJ1-2,-,TGTGCCAGCAGCGGATGGGAGAATGATGTCTATGGCTACACCTTC,CASSGWENDVYGYTF
-,TRBV6-1,TRBJ1-2,-,TGTGCCAGCAGTGAAGGGGACAAGAACTATGGCTACACCTTC,CASSEGDKNYGYTF
-,TRBV4-3,TRBJ1-5,once,TGCGCCAGCAGCCAAGATCGAGGGCGGCGTAATCAGCCCCAGCATTTT,CASSQDRGRRNQPQHF